The 5 T cell receptor beta chains below all came from one sample that was sequenced in a study of T cell repertoires in cytomegalovirus infection. These receptors have no identified antigens. TCRdb re-called the reads through MiXCR, storing one row per CDR3 protein. The profile shows tens of thousands of distinct CDR3 sequences, under 30% of them singletons. The input for sequencing was CD8+ T cells from cultured PBMCs, taken from culture after CMV antigen stimulation. These receptor sequences come from a human donor in good health (CMV status not recorded). Some clones in this sample may be carry-over from other donors' samples.

The DNA for the CDR3 is TGTGCCAGCACGTTCGACCCCCGGACAGGGAAATTCGACGAGCAGTACTTC. Its protein product is CASTFDPRTGKFDEQYF. The J gene is TRBJ2-7, the V gene TRBV6-6, with 8 bases that match TRBD1. Germline CDR1 reads MNHNY; CDR2 reads SVGAGI (reference sequence). The CDR3 has 17 amino acids. With V trimmed by 7 bases and J by 5 bases, 19 bases remained unmatched.

This chain links TRBV10-2 with TRBJ1-2; D gene ambiguous. The germline V gene encodes CDR1 WSHSY and CDR2 SAAADI. The ends were cut back, 2 bases at V and 0 bases at J, with 4 bases in the middle. The CDR3 is made up of 13 amino acids. DNA for the CDR3: TGCGCCAGCAGTGAGCAGGCTAACTATGGCTACACCTTC. Protein sequence: CASSEQANYGYTF.

This clonotype was observed at least ten times. The chain employs TRBV4-3 and TRBJ1-1; D not certain. Germline-derived CDR1 and CDR2 are LGHNA and YSLEER. This CDR3 is built from 15 residues. V lost 0 bases and J 0 bases, leaving 8 bases between the germline ends. CDR3 coding DNA: TGCGCCAGCAGCCAAGATCGGACGGTGAACACTGAAGCTTTCTTT. The encoded protein is CASSQDRTVNTEAFF.

The J gene is TRBJ1-2, the V gene TRBV2; the match to TRBD1 covers 11 bases. CDR1 is SNHLY and CDR2 is FYNNEI in the germline V gene. V dropped 8 bases and J dropped 7; count of bases not matched to a gene: 15. CDR3 length equals 16 residues. In DNA form, the CDR3 reads TGTGCCAGCCCTTCAATACCGCTTGGGACAGGGGGTGGCTACACCTTC. It translates to CASPSIPLGTGGGYTF.

This clonotype was counted ten times or more. The chain couples TRBV20-1 to TRBJ2-7; D not resolved. With 5 bases removed from V and 0 bases from J, the gap between germline ends came to 11 bases. The length of the CDR3 is 13 residues. Germline values: CDR1 DFQATT, CDR2 SNEGSKA (reference sequence). CDR3 loop: CSAGLKSSYEQYF. In DNA form, the CDR3 reads TGCAGTGCTGGTCTCAAAAGCTCCTACGAGCAGTACTTC.